Each of the 24 T cell receptor beta chains below was sequenced from the same sample in a study of shared clonotypes between healthy human individuals. Clones were read by immunoSEQ multiplex PCR, and TCRdb kept only the in-frame ones, dropping some. The profile covers hundreds of thousands of clones, with 95% appearing a single time and around 0.11% taken by the ten largest. Terminally differentiated effector memory CD45RA+ cells were excluded from the naive CD8 cells, which were CD45RO-negative and positively selected for CCR7. The sequencing input was naive CD8+ T cells sorted from blood. These receptors originate from a woman in her 30s in good health.

CDR3 bases: TGTGCCAGCAGCTTAGGGGCAGGGGGCTACAATGAGCAGTTCTTC. Translating it yields CASSLGAGGYNEQFF. The gene calls are TRBV11-1 and TRBJ2-1, with 7 bases aligning to TRBD1. V dropped 1 base and J dropped 3; count of bases not matched to a gene: 3. Germline CDR1 reads SGHAT; CDR2 reads FQDESV (reference sequence). The CDR3 loop spans 15 amino acids.

This clone was found a few times. The chain recombines TRBV4-1 with TRBJ1-4; D may be TRBD1 (5 bases). Trimming took 5 bases from V and 7 from J, leaving 17 bases between them. Germline CDR1 MGHRA, CDR2 YSYEKL. This CDR3 contains 15 residues. The CDR3 nucleotides read TGCGCCAGCAGCTCCCGACAGCGGGATTCTGAAAAACTGTTTTTT. Its protein is CASSSRQRDSEKLFF.

The chain combines TRBV19 with TRBJ2-5, with 12 positions matching TRBD2. The CDR3 totals 16 residues. The germline V gene encodes CDR1 LNHDA and CDR2 SQIVND (reference sequence). V lost 5 bases and J lost 2; bases outside the gene matches: 6. The CDR3 DNA reads as TGTGCCAGTAGTGCAGCTAGCGGGAGGGGACAAGAGACCCAGTACTTC. It translates to CASSAASGRGQETQYF.

The V and J genes are TRBV29-1 and TRBJ1-2; no clear D gene. The CDR3 runs to 10 residues. Looked up from germline, CDR1 is SQVTM and CDR2 is ANQGSEA. Trimming pared 6 bases from V and 6 bases from J, leaving 8 bases between. CDR3 residues: CSVLENGYTF. DNA for the CDR3: TGCAGCGTACTGGAGAATGGCTACACCTTC.

The chain uses TRBV30 and TRBJ2-3, with D uncertain. The V end was cut by 0 bases, the J end by 1 base, with 5 bases between. Germline V gene lookup returns CDR1 GTSNPN and CDR2 SVGIG (reference sequence). The CDR3 spans 13 residues. Written as DNA, the CDR3 is TGTGCCTGGAGTGTGTTGGGCACAGATACGCAGTATTTT. It translates to CAWSVLGTDTQYF.

Comment on this clone: Other DNA sequences in the same sample also yield this CDR3. The chain is built from TRBV27 and TRBJ2-7; no firm D call. Germline V gene sequence: CDR1 MNHEY, CDR2 SMNVEV (reference sequence). The V end was cut by 5 bases, the J end by 4 bases, with 9 bases between. This CDR3 is built from 12 residues. DNA for the CDR3: TGTGCCAGCAGTCCAACGCCTTACGAGCAGTACTTC. Encoded protein: CASSPTPYEQYF.

The rearrangement uses TRBV5-8 and TRBJ1-1; D may be TRBD1 (6 bases). Germline CDR1 SGHTS, CDR2 YDEGEE. Trimming pared 3 bases from V and 7 bases from J, leaving 13 bases between. The CDR3 covers 13 residues. In DNA, the CDR3 is TGTGCCAGCAGCTGGTGGGGGCGAGGTGAAGCTTTCTTT. Its translation is CASSWWGRGEAFF.

About this clone itself: Sequence at one end of the junction differs from germline and may be a read error. This chain joins TRBV13 and TRBJ2-7; TRBD2 agrees at 8 bases. The germline gives CDR1 PRHDT, CDR2 FYEKMQ (reference sequence). This CDR3 spans 14 amino acids. The CDR3 DNA sequence: TGTGCCAACAGCTCCATAGCGGGAACCTACGAGCAGTACTTC. Its translation is CANSSIAGTYEQYF. Using reference TRBV13 and TRBJ2-7 for the parts outside the CDR3, the full variable domain is AAGVIQSPRHLIKEKRETATLKCYPIPRHDTVYWYQQGPGQDPQFLISFYEKMQSDKGSIPDRFSAQQFSDYHSELNMSSLELGDSALYFCANSSIAGTYEQYFGPGTRLTVT.

This chain joins TRBV6-5 and TRBJ1-3; D unresolved. The CDR3 has 14 residues. Germline CDR1 reads MNHEY; CDR2 reads SVGAGI. V lost 6 bases and J lost 0, with 9 bases in between. The CDR3 protein is CASRIHSSGNTIYF. DNA for the CDR3: TGTGCCAGCAGGATTCACAGCTCTGGAAACACCATATATTTT.

The gene calls are TRBV7-9 and TRBJ2-3; TRBD2 matches 8 bases. The CDR3 sequence is 15 residues long. CDR1 is SEHNR and CDR2 is FQNEAQ in the germline V gene (reference sequence). The V gene end was trimmed by 5 bases and the J gene end by 0 bases; junction bases not matched to a gene: 4. For the CDR3, the DNA is TGTGCCAGCAGCCCTAGCGGGTCTAGCACAGATACGCAGTATTTT. As protein: CASSPSGSSTDTQYF. Looking up the rest from reference TRBV7-9 and TRBJ2-3 gives the full variable domain: DTGVSQNPRHKITKRGQNVTFRCDPISEHNRLYWYRQTLGQGPEFLTYFQNEAQLEKSRLLSDRFSAERPKGSFSTLEIQRTEQGDSAMYLCASSPSGSSTDTQYFGPGTRLTVL.

In regard to this clone: The same CDR3 also results from other DNA sequences found in this sample. The chain employs TRBV27 and TRBJ1-5; no reliable D call. Trimming shortened V by 6 bases and J by 0 bases, and 9 bases separated the two germline ends. Per the germline V gene, CDR1 is MNHEY and CDR2 is SMNVEV (reference sequence). CDR3 length: 14 amino acids. The CDR3 bases are TGTGCCAGCAGACCCGGGGTTAGCAATCAGCCCCAGCATTTT. Amino acid sequence: CASRPGVSNQPQHF.

This chain joins TRBV11-2 and TRBJ1-5; no clear D. V was shortened by 1 base and J by 0 bases, with 10 bases between the two germline ends. There are 16 residues in the CDR3. Germline V lookup: CDR1 SGHAT, CDR2 FQNNGV. CDR3 sequence reads: CASSLAGLNSNQPQHF. The CDR3 DNA is TGTGCCAGCAGCTTAGCCGGACTAAATAGCAATCAGCCCCAGCATTTT.

The chain links TRBV28 to TRBJ1-3, with a tentative D call TRBD1 (5 bases). V gave up 5 bases and J gave up 2 bases, with 16 bases separating them. The CDR3 is made up of 16 amino acids. In germline, CDR1 is MDHEN, CDR2 SYDVKM. The CDR3: CASSLGLGATGNTIYF. CDR3 DNA: TGTGCCAGCAGTCTCGGTTTAGGGGCTACTGGAAACACCATATATTTT.

The chain has TRBV11-2 and TRBJ2-7; possibly TRBD2 for D (5 bases). V lost 5 bases and J 4 bases, leaving 15 bases between the germline ends. The CDR3 is 14 residues long. The germline V gene encodes CDR1 SGHAT and CDR2 FQNNGV. In nucleotides, the CDR3 is TGTGCCAGCAGCACCGGGATCCCAGATTACGAGCAGTACTTC. Translation: CASSTGIPDYEQYF.

The chain has TRBV28 and TRBJ2-1, with TRBD2 matching 15 bases. Germline CDR1 reads MDHEN; CDR2 reads SYDVKM. The CDR3 contains 17 residues. Germline trimming cut 4 bases from V and 7 bases from J; bases unmatched to any gene: 8. CDR3: CASSSPRTSGRVNEQFF. For the CDR3, the DNA is TGTGCCAGCAGTTCCCCGCGGACTAGCGGGAGGGTTAATGAGCAGTTCTTC.

The J gene is TRBJ2-7, the V gene TRBV9, with 7 nucleotides matching TRBD2. The CDR3 extends over 14 amino acids. The germline gives CDR1 SGDLS, CDR2 YYNGEE. V lost 4 bases and J lost 5; bases outside the gene matches: 9. The CDR3 loop is CASSPWDGRNEQYF. DNA of the CDR3: TGTGCCAGCAGCCCCTGGGACGGGAGGAACGAGCAGTACTTC.

The chain carries TRBV18 and TRBJ2-3; TRBD2 agrees at 9 bases. The CDR3 loop spans 17 amino acids. Looked up from germline, CDR1 is KGHSH and CDR2 is LQKENI. V was pared by 3 bases and J by 3 bases, with 10 bases of the junction left unmatched. CDR3 DNA sequence: TGTGCCAGCTCACCGAGCCCCAGGCGGGAGGGTACAGATACGCAGTATTTT. It specifies CASSPSPRREGTDTQYF.

The chain joins TRBV13 to TRBJ2-2, with D tentatively TRBD1 (6 bases). The V gene's germline CDR1 is PRHDT and CDR2 FYEKMQ (reference sequence). This CDR3 has 14 residues. The germline V and J ends were trimmed by 3 bases and 1 base, with 6 bases remaining between them. The CDR3 loop reads CASSLTGNTGELFF. CDR3 DNA: TGTGCCAGCAGCTTGACAGGGAACACCGGGGAGCTGTTTTTT. Full variable domain (rest looked up from reference TRBV13 and TRBJ2-2): AAGVIQSPRHLIKEKRETATLKCYPIPRHDTVYWYQQGPGQDPQFLISFYEKMQSDKGSIPDRFSAQQFSDYHSELNMSSLELGDSALYFCASSLTGNTGELFFGEGSRLTVL.

V is TRBV4-1 and J is TRBJ1-5; D unclear. From germline, CDR1 is MGHRA and CDR2 YSYEKL. Trimming pared 0 bases from V and 2 bases from J, leaving 11 bases between. This CDR3 has 16 amino acids. For the CDR3, the DNA is TGCGCCAGCAGCCAAGATTTGGGGATTGGCAATCAGCCCCAGCATTTT. Protein product: CASSQDLGIGNQPQHF.

The J gene is TRBJ2-1, the V gene TRBV27; 7 nucleotides line up with TRBD2. After removal of 1 base from V and 6 bases from J, the junction contained 9 bases not matched to a gene. The length of the CDR3 is 16 residues. Germline V gene sequence: CDR1 MNHEY, CDR2 SMNVEV (reference sequence). The CDR3 loop reads CASSLLRGRGPNEQFF. The CDR3 DNA reads as TGTGCCAGCAGTTTATTGCGGGGGAGGGGACCCAATGAGCAGTTCTTC.

The rearrangement joins TRBV2 to TRBJ2-5, with a weak D call TRBD2 (5 bases). The better agreement between TRBJ2-7 and the DNA end casts doubt on the J call. Germline CDR1 reads SNHLY; CDR2 reads FYNNEI. This CDR3 spans 13 amino acids. CDR3 coding DNA: TGTGCCAGCAAATTGGACGGGGCCTACGAGCAGTACTTC. Translation: CASKLDGAYEQYF.

The chain recombines TRBV2 with TRBJ2-3; a weak D match, TRBD2 (6 bases). The germline V gene encodes CDR1 SNHLY and CDR2 FYNNEI. The CDR3 is 16 residues long. Trimming removed 7 bases from V and 1 base from J, with 18 bases in between. This CDR3 is CASMAYSRDGTDTQYF. DNA of the CDR3: TGTGCCAGCATGGCGTACTCGCGGGACGGCACAGATACGCAGTATTTT.

A word on this clone: The sample contains more than one DNA sequence encoding this CDR3. The rearrangement links TRBV7-9 to TRBJ2-1; D gene ambiguous. Deletions cut 3 bases from V and 7 bases from J, with 7 bases between. From germline, CDR1 is SEHNR and CDR2 FQNEAQ (reference sequence). This CDR3 has 12 residues. Here the CDR3 reads CASSLGQNEQFF. The CDR3 nucleotides read TGTGCCAGCAGCTTGGGTCAAAATGAGCAGTTCTTC.

This rearrangement joins TRBV10-2 to TRBJ2-1; TRBD2 aligns across 7 bases. This CDR3 contains 15 residues. V shed 2 bases, J shed 0 bases, and the junction held 1 base outside the gene matches. Germline CDR1 reads WSHSY; CDR2 reads SAAADI. CDR3 bases: TGCGCCAGCAGTGAGGCGGGGGACTCCTACAATGAGCAGTTCTTC. This sequence encodes CASSEAGDSYNEQFF.